This T cell receptor (beta chain) was found in a study of CD8+ T cells in alopecia areata (dated by TCRdb to the late 2010s). A note on the overall study: Treated patients were enrolled in an open-label pilot trial of oral tofacitinib, 5 to 10 mg twice daily, for moderate-to-severe alopecia areata. Tofacitinib was given for 6 to 18 months, followed by 6 months of follow-up off drug to assess delayed response and recurrence. The study used high-throughput TCRbeta sequencing to examine T cell clonal expansion in alopecia areata, in both the C3H/HeJ mouse model and human patients. Human TCRbeta sequencing covered scalp tissue and sorted CD4+ and CD8+ peripheral blood T cells from patchy and totalis/universalis alopecia areata patients and healthy controls. Biopsies were taken from tofacitinib-treated patients at baseline and at 4 and 24 weeks of treatment, and a later scalp biopsy was taken in several of the tofacitinib-treated patients. Clonality in the scalp was compared among normal scalp (n=4), patchy alopecia areata scalp (n=8), and alopecia totalis/universalis scalp (n=8). RNA was extracted with the PAXgene miRNA kit for fixed scalp, the miRNeasy kit for PBMCs, and the RNeasy kit for mouse skin. TCRbeta CDR3 regions were amplified by immunoSEQ multiplex PCR with 35 Vbeta forward and 13 Jbeta reverse primers.

This clone was seen only once. Which antigen it targets is not known. No quality values exist for individual bases; no much larger clone is one base distant. The method behind the library was the immunoSEQ multiplex PCR assay. RNA was extracted from all samples and reverse transcribed into cDNA, which served as template for TCR sequencing. SuperScript III was used for first-strand cDNA synthesis, primed with a 2:1 mix of oligo-dT and random hexamers. Amplification bias was assessed with a synthetic immune receptor repertoire, and residual bias was removed computationally. Per the source publication's procedure: Raw reads were preprocessed to remove errors, and CDR3 was defined by IMGT conventions from the conserved cysteine to phenylalanine. Clonality was calculated as 1 minus Shannon entropy normalized by log2 of the number of productive unique TCRs. CD4 or CD8 identity of scalp clones was inferred by cross-referencing scalp TCRbeta sequences with sorted blood CD4 and CD8 repertoires. As stored in TCRdb, this immuneACCESS dataset retains in-frame rearrangements with V and J assigned. A fraction of the clones does not appear; measured against another copy, unresolved V genes explain less than half of the discrepancy, and the remainder lacks a known reason. The DNA was the basis for D and trimming; V, J and clone size are from that table. For this sample there are about 150,000 clones; around 47% appear just once. About 6.4% of the sample comes from the top ten.

The germline V gene (reference sequence) sets CDR1 to MNHEY and CDR2 to SMNVEV. Measured from the cysteine to the phenylalanine, the CDR3 is 15 residues long. Just the 45-base CDR3 DNA is kept, in frame starting at base 1. Trimming accounts for 4 bases at V and 5 bases at J, while the number of junction bases matched to no gene is 9. Peripheral blood and lesional scalp punch biopsies were obtained from patients with alopecia areata. PBMCs were isolated by density centrifugation and stained for CD3, CD4 and CD8, and CD4+ and CD8+ T cells were sorted on a FACSAria. Overall results and qualifications from the work: Shared TCR sequences between patients were less evident than in mice, which may be partly attributable to HLA diversity in the patient population. Compared with normal scalp, lesional scalp had higher clonality and more expanded CD8+ clones, particularly in alopecia totalis/universalis, a pattern that suggests antigenic drive. Unlike mouse skin, where gammadelta T cells dominate, normal human skin contains resident alphabeta T cells that get sequenced too, which complicates analysis of the scalp TCR repertoire.

The source of this sequence is a human donor with alopecia areata. The V gene is TRBV27 and the J gene is TRBJ2-7, with 9 central nucleotides matching TRBD1. Sequenced input: CD4+ T cells sorted from blood. For the CDR3, the sequence is CASSSLGTGLDEQYF. The nucleotide sequence is TGTGCCAGCAGTTCTCTGGGGACAGGGTTGGACGAGCAGTACTTC.